This T cell receptor (beta chain) was recorded in a study of blood T cells in healthy people across ages (dated by TCRdb to the mid-2010s). For the wider study: In model experiments, template switching captured about one uniquely barcoded TCR beta cDNA molecule for every two T cells. Using deep sequencing normalized with unique cDNA molecular identifiers, the study measured how TCR beta repertoire diversity changes with age. The donors were divided into four age groups: young (average around 16 years), middle-aged (approximately 42), aged (62) and long-lived (roughly 82). To avoid experimental bias, donors of different ages were spread randomly across the sequencing lanes. For two donors (one aged 18 to 30 and one aged 80 or older), the study analyzed two additional independent replicas of 1 million unique cDNA reads from the same blood draw.

The study at large found these results: There was a strong correlation between observed TCR beta diversity and the percentage of naive T cells measured by flow cytometry. Because donor CMV infection status was unknown, age-related changes in expanded clonotypes were potentially confounded. Conclusive comparison of naive and antigen-experienced compartments was prevented by the profiling of bulk unsorted PBMCs. Estimates of total diversity based on one million sequenced T cells were considered lower bounds and underestimates. The long-lived group showed more naive CD4+ T cells, fewer expanded clones and increased TCR diversity than the aged group, suggesting age selection. Observed TCR beta diversity per million T cells fell roughly linearly with age, and a significant reduction was already apparent by age around 40.

V loses 7 bases of germline sequence and J loses 3 bases, and the interval between the two ends is 15 bases. The germline V gene specifies MNHEY as CDR1 and SVGEGT as CDR2. The CDR3 spans 14 residues, from the cysteine through the phenylalanine. Just CDR3 DNA is preserved here, 42 bases in frame from base 1. Systemically healthy Caucasian individuals from Russia, around 38 in total and aged roughly 6 to 100 years, were included as donors. Each donor gave about 10 milliliters of peripheral blood, drawn into EDTA-treated Vacutainer tubes. Ficoll-Paque density-gradient centrifugation was used to isolate PBMCs, with at least 7 million per sample. Total RNA, at least 6 micrograms per sample, was extracted from PBMCs with Trizol reagent. The percentages of naive CD45RAhigh/CD27high T cells were determined by flow cytometry on a PBMC aliquot from every donor. Receptor libraries were prepared by 5' RACE. The instrument given in TCRdb is Illumina HiSeq 2500. A second PCR of about 6 to 11 cycles was run with a J-beta primer mix and a sample-barcoded 5' primer. Each TCR beta cDNA molecule received a unique molecular identifier from a template-switch 5' adaptor carrying 12 random nucleotides. Each sample yielded at least 2.5 million CDR3-containing paired-end reads. All of the RNA was converted into first-strand cDNA using the Mint cDNA synthesis kit, with a TRBC-specific oligonucleotide serving as the primer. All cDNA was treated with uracil-DNA glycosylase and then went through a first 18-cycle PCR with the universal primers M1SS and BC2_uni_R. The authors processed their data as follows. Each sample was normalized by randomly selecting 1 million high-quality reads, each carrying a distinct molecular identifier. Instead of being binned into consensus sequences, reads that shared molecular identifiers were thrown out. MiTCR, with a Q25 quality threshold and the strictest error-elimination algorithm, was used for CDR3 identification, clonotype clustering and error correction. A nonparametric unseen species model with Euler transformation was used to estimate lower-bound total TCR beta diversity. TCRdb ran its own pipeline on the public reads, namely fastp trimming at Q25 and MiXCR clone calling, and kept in-frame beta chains. Identical CDR3 protein sequences are pooled into one entry, listed with their most common genes and DNA. The V and J calls shown here were made by TCRdb, not taken from the authors' results. Within this sample are 1.4 million or so distinct CDR3 sequences, with approximately 39% of them counted one time only. The ten largest clones take up over 3.5% of the sample.

For this clonotype: Its antigen is still unknown. No base quality values were provided; no much bigger clone lies one nucleotide off.

The clonotype was recovered from a woman aged 18 to 35 in good health. The sequenced sample was blood. The rearrangement joined TRBV6-2 or TRBV6-3 to TRBJ1-1, with TRBD1 perhaps the D gene, on 5 matching bases. The bases read TGTGCCAGCAACAACAGGAGCTGGTACACTGAAGCTTTCTTT. Translated, this is CASNNRSWYTEAFF.